This TCR beta chain was retrieved from a study of tumor-infiltrating lymphocytes in primary liver carcinoma (dated by TCRdb to 2017 to 2019). About the full investigation: About 5 patients with histopathologically diagnosed primary liver carcinoma underwent surgical resection in China between late 2015 and March 2016. Hepatocellular carcinoma (four) or combined HCC and intrahepatic cholangiocarcinoma (one) was present in the five patients, who were three men and two women aged 30 to 69 years. The five patients had tumors of stage T1-T3 N0M0, with maximum diameters ranging from about 4.2 to 10 cm. A total of 35 specimens from 5 patients underwent TCRbeta repertoire sequencing, comprising about 25 tumor regions, 5 adjacent noncancerous liver tissues and 5 peripheral blood samples. TCRbeta repertoire sequencing, expression microarrays and whole-exome sequencing were combined in the study across five regions of each liver tumor, with adjacent normal tissue and blood also included. Roughly 3.5 to 7.5 million productive TCRbeta reads were obtained per sample, and no significant difference in read depth was found between tissue types. Reproducibility between technical replicate repertoires was high, with correlation coefficients above 0.95 and mean shared-clone rates roughly 0.87.

A note on this clonotype: Its antigen specificity is not known. No much larger clone is present one base from it, and per-base qualities are unavailable.

A constant-region primer and ProtoScript II reverse transcriptase were used to reverse-transcribe TCRbeta-specific cDNA from around 480 ng total RNA. The TCRbeta libraries were prepared through three rounds of nested multiplex PCR following a slightly modified ARM-PCR procedure. Multiplex TRBV1-TRBV30 forward primers and a Cbeta reverse primer were used in the first two PCR rounds, each of which was run for around 9 cycles. Sample barcodes and Illumina adapters were attached in a final 25-cycle PCR using Deep VentR polymerase. Before sequencing, amplicons between 200 and 500 bp were purified from gel using a QIAquick gel extraction kit. An Illumina HiSeq 2500 was used to sequence the TCRbeta amplicons with 250-bp paired-end reads. Per the original workflow: Reads were quality-trimmed with Trimmomatic v0.33, and paired reads were merged with FLASH v1.2.11 to recover full CDR3 sequences. V, D and J germline segments were assigned to the rearranged TCRbeta sequences by MiGEC v1.2.1b. Clonotype statistics and Shannon-Wiener diversity indices were calculated with VDJtools v1.0.0. To cut down on sampling bias, every analysis after diversity analysis relied on just the 250 most abundant clonotypes from each sample. TCRdb reanalyzed the raw reads on its own, using fastp at Q25 for trimming and MiXCR for clone calling, and kept in-frame beta chains. Identical CDR3 protein sequences are pooled into one entry, listed with their most common genes and DNA. TCRdb's processing, not the study's, gives the V and J calls here. The sample table holds 300,000 to 400,000 distinct CDR3 sequences, of which roughly two thirds were seen once. The ten most abundant clones make up under 8.5% of the sample.

Blood RNA was extracted from unsorted whole blood with TRIzol reagent; germline DNA came from the DNeasy Blood & Tissue kit. Patients had chronic HBV infection and were treatment-naive at sampling. Before surgery, 3 to 5 milliliters of peripheral blood were collected into K2EDTA tubes. The trim is 5 bases for V and 7 bases for J, with a gap of 21 bases between the germline ends. Reading from cysteine to phenylalanine, the CDR3 counts 15 amino acids. The DNA shown is the 45-base CDR3, in frame from base 1. Based on the germline V gene (reference sequence), the CDR1 and CDR2 sequences are MNHEY and SMNVEV. Summary of the overall study and its limitations: Repertoire overlap was higher between tumor regions (mean about 36%) than tumor-adjacent (approximately 17%) or tumor-blood (14%) pairs, consistent with antigen-driven expansion. The study included only a handful of patients, and the authors note findings should be validated in a larger study. The top 250 clones accounted for a significantly greater share of the repertoire in tumors than in blood (p = 0.039). Bulk unsorted samples precluded comparing CD4+ and CD8+ T cell repertoires. Only the TCR beta chain was sequenced, which likely underestimates true repertoire diversity because unpaired alpha chains were not captured.

The sequence links TRBV27 to TRBJ2-7, with a weak D call of TRBD1 (6 bases match). Sequencing was carried out using peripheral blood. This clonotype originated in a man aged 35 to 55 with primary liver carcinoma and hepatitis B virus infection. The CDR3: CASSPSAAGAREQYF. Here is the DNA: TGTGCCAGCAGTCCCAGCGCCGCAGGGGCGCGGGAGCAGTACTTC.